A single sample is the source of the 5 T cell receptor beta chains below, sequenced in a study of control samples from healthy donors and cancer patients. Here immunoSEQ multiplex PCR was the method, and the copy in TCRdb shows in-frame clones only, minus some. Here the sample spans around 140,000 clones, 92% being singletons. The material sequenced was blood. These receptors were taken from a man younger than 30 in good health.

The chain is built from TRBV20-1 and TRBJ2-3, with 9 bases matching TRBD2. Germline V gene sequence: CDR1 DFQATT, CDR2 SNEGSKA (reference sequence). The CDR3 covers 14 residues. Trimming removed 6 bases from V and 2 bases from J; junction bases left unmatched: 6. The CDR3 nucleotides read TGCAGTGCAAGTTCTAGCGGGGTCACAGATACGCAGTATTTT. Translated, it gives CSASSSGVTDTQYF.

The chain joins TRBV6-2 or TRBV6-3 to TRBJ2-7; no firm D call. Trimming shortened V by 4 bases and J by 0 bases, and 4 bases separated the two germline ends. Germline-derived CDR1 and CDR2 are MNHEY and SVGEGT. The CDR3 covers 12 residues. CDR3 sequence reads: CASSSNSYEQYF. The DNA of the CDR3 is TGTGCCAGCAGTTCAAACTCCTACGAGCAGTACTTC.

The chain couples TRBV10-1 to TRBJ1-3; D gene ambiguous. The CDR3 consists of 15 residues. CDR1 and CDR2 from the germline V gene are WNHNN and SYGVQD (reference sequence). With 0 bases removed from V and 4 bases from J, the gap between germline ends came to 10 bases. CDR3 DNA sequence: TGCGCCAGCAGTGAGTCGTCGGGGATGGGAAACACCATATATTTT. Encoded protein: CASSESSGMGNTIYF.

The chain uses TRBV19 and TRBJ1-2, with a weak D call TRBD1 (6 bases). Deletions cut 4 bases from V and 7 bases from J, with 10 bases between. The CDR3 loop spans 12 amino acids. The germline gives CDR1 LNHDA, CDR2 SQIVND (reference sequence). The CDR3, as DNA: TGTGCCAGTAGTACAAGAGGGGGTGGCTACACCTTC. Protein sequence: CASSTRGGGYTF.

V and J are TRBV3-1 (or the pseudogene TRBV3-2) and TRBJ1-1; the D is unclear. The CDR3 spans 11 residues. Germline loops: CDR1 LGHDT, CDR2 YNNKEL (reference sequence). The V end was cut by 1 base, the J end by 5 bases, with 2 bases between. The CDR3 sequence: CASSQATEAFF. The CDR3 DNA reads as TGTGCCAGCAGCCAAGCAACTGAAGCTTTCTTT.